This T cell receptor (beta chain) was captured by sequencing in a study of shared clonotypes between healthy human individuals. General observations from the study: The sharing of about 5% of naive CD4 clonotypes was seen across a handful of donors. The donor pool, a small one, limited the genetic and exposure-history diversity represented. Sampling involved blood alone; tissue repertoires likely differ.

Repertoires were generated with immunoSEQ multiplex PCR, while TCRdb's copy carries only in-frame clones and drops some. In the table there are more than 2 million clones, about 94% of which are singletons. The naive CD8 fraction comprised CD45RO-negative cells positively selected for CCR7 and excluded terminally differentiated effector memory CD45RA+ cells. Turning to this clone: No antigen is known for it.

The clonotype originates from a man aged 18 to 30 in good health. Some clones in this sample may be carry-over from other donors' samples. The sequencing input was naive CD8+ T cells from PBMCs.

For the CDR3, the DNA is TGTGCCAGCAGTTCCCTCGGGGGGGCATATACTGAAGCTTTCTTT. Residues: CASSSLGGAYTEAFF. This chain links TRBV27 with TRBJ1-1; D perhaps matches TRBD1 (6 bases). There are 15 residues in the CDR3. Per the germline V gene, CDR1 is MNHEY and CDR2 is SMNVEV (reference sequence). Trimming stripped 4 bases from V and 5 bases from J, with 17 bases between.